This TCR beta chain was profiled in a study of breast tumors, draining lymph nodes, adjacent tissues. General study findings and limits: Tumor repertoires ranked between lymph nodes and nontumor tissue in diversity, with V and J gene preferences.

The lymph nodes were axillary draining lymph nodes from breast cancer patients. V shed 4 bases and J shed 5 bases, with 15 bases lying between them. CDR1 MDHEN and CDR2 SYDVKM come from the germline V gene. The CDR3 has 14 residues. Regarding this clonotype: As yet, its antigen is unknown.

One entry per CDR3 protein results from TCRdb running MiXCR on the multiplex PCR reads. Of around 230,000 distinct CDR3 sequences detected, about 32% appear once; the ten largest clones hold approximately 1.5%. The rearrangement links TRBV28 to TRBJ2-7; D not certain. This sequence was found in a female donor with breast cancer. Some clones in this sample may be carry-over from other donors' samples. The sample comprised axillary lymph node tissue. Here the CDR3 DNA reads TGTGCCAGCAGTTCCGGTCTCCGTAGGCACGAGCAGTACTTC. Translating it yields CASSSGLRRHEQYF.